The 2 T cell receptor beta chains presented below share a single source sample, sequenced in a study of T cell responses to AZD1222 COVID-19 vaccine. Sequenced by immunoSEQ multiplex PCR; TCRdb stores in-frame clones only, minus some. In the table there are around 120,000 clones, approximately 90% of which are singletons. This specimen was peripheral blood, taken on day 0 of AZD1222 vaccination. Every receptor here comes from an adult in good health.

V usage is TRBV27 and J usage is TRBJ2-3; 14 bases map to TRBD2. This CDR3 has 15 amino acids. The trim removed 4 bases at V and 5 bases at J, leaving 2 bases unmatched. Per germline, CDR1 MNHEY and CDR2 SMNVEV (reference sequence). The DNA for the CDR3 is TGTGCCAGCAGTTCGACTAGCGGGGGGGTAGATACGCAGTATTTT. Translated: CASSSTSGGVDTQYF.

With regard to this clone: Relative to the germline gene, one junction end is altered; a read error may explain this. The gene calls are TRBV6-5 and TRBJ1-1, with 7 nucleotides matching TRBD1. Germline V gives CDR1 MNHEY, CDR2 SVGAGI. The CDR3 has 13 amino acids. CDR3 bases: TGTGCCAGCAATTTCGGACAGGCGCCTGATACAATCTTT. It specifies CASNFGQAPDTIF.